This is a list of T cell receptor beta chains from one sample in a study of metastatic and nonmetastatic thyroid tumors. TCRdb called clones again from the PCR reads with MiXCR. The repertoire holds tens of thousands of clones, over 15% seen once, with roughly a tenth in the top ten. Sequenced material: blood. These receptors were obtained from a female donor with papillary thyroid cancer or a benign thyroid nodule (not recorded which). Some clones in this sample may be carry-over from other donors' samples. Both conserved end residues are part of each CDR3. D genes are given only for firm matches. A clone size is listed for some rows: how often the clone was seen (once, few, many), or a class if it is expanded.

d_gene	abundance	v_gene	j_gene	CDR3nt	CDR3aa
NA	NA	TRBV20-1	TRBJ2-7	TGCAGTGTCAGGTATCCGGTCGAGCAATACTTC	CSVRYPVEQYF
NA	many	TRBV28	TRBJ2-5	TGTGCCAGCAACCCCGGGACCCAAGAGACCCAGTACTTC	CASNPGTQETQYF
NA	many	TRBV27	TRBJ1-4	TGTGCCGTCAAGGGGGGGGAGGGCGAAAAACTGTTTTTT	CAVKGGEGEKLFF
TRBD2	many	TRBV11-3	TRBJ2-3	TGTGCCAGCAGCTTAGATTCAGCGGGAGGGTACACAGATACGCAGTATTTT	CASSLDSAGGYTDTQYF
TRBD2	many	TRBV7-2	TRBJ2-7	TGTGCCAGCACCCAGACTAGCGGGGACTACGAGCAGTACTTC	CASTQTSGDYEQYF
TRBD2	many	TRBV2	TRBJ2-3	TGTGCCAGCTTCGGCGGGAGTAGAAGCACAGATACGCAGTATTTT	CASFGGSRSTDTQYF
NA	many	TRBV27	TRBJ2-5	TGTGCCAGCAGTTTGTGGAGGGGGCGCTTTGAGACCCAGTACTTC	CASSLWRGRFETQYF
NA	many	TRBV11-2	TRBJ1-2	TGTGCCAGCAGCTTAGATACTTGGGGTTCGGCCTATGGCTACACCTTC	CASSLDTWGSAYGYTF
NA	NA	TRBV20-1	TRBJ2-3	TGCAGTGCTATAACCCTTCTGGTATACACAGATACGCAGTATTTT	CSAITLLVYTDTQYF
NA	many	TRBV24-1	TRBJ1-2	TGTGCCACCAGTGGAGGAGTGACTACATCCTTC	CATSGGVTTSF
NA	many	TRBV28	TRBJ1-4	TGTGCCAGCCTACGGACGTTTAATGAAAAACTGTTTTTT	CASLRTFNEKLFF
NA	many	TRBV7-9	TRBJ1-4	TGTGCCAGCACCATAGGGGAAGAAAAACTGTTTTTT	CASTIGEEKLFF
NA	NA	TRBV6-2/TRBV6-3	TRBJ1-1	TGTGCCAGCAGTTACTCAAGCCGGATGAATGGGACTGAAGATTTCTTT	CASSYSSRMNGTEDFF
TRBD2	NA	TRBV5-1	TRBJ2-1	TGCGCCAGCAGCTTGGGCGGGAGCCTCTACAATGAGCAGTTCTTC	CASSLGGSLYNEQFF
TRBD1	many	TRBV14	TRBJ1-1	TGTGCCAGCAGCCCCGACAGGGGGCGGCTCATGAGCACTGAAGCTTTCTTT	CASSPDRGRLMSTEAFF
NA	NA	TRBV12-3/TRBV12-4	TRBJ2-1	TGTGCCAGCAGTGACTGGATGAGCTCCTACAATGAGCAGTTCTTC	CASSDWMSSYNEQFF
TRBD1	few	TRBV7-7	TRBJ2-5	TGTGCTAGCGGCTTGGACAGGGAAGAGACCCAGTACTTC	CASGLDREETQYF
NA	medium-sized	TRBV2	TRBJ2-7	TGTGCCAGCAGGGTCCTCGGGGTTTTCGACGAGCAGTACTTC	CASRVLGVFDEQYF
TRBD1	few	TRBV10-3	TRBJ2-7	TGTGCCATCAGTTATCCGGGGACAGGTATATCAGAGCAGTACTTC	CAISYPGTGISEQYF
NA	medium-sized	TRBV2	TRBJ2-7	TGTGCCAGCAGCGGGCCCGGACCCTCCTACGAGCAGTACTTC	CASSGPGPSYEQYF
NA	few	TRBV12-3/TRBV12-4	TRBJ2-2	TGTGCCATCCGCCGGGACACCAACACCGGGGAGCTGTTTTTT	CAIRRDTNTGELFF
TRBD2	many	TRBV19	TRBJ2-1	TGTGCCAGTAGTAGCGGGGGAATCTACAATGAGCAGTTCTTC	CASSSGGIYNEQFF
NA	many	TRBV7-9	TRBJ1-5	TGTGCCAGCAGCCGGGGGGAGGGTCGCAATCAGCCCCAGCATTTT	CASSRGEGRNQPQHF
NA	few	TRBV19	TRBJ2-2	TGTGCCAGCGGGCTCGGACAGTCCGGGGAACTGTTTTTT	CASGLGQSGELFF
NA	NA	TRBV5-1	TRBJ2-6	TGCGCCAGCAGCTTCTCAGGGGCCACCTCTGGGGCCAACGTCCTGACTTTC	CASSFSGATSGANVLTF
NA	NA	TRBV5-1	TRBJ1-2	TGCGCCAGCAGCTTGGTGATGGGGTCCCGTCGATCGAACAATGGCTACACCTTC	CASSLVMGSRRSNNGYTF
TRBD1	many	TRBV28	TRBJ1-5	TGTGCCAGCAGTACCACAGGGGGGTGGCAGCCCCAGCATTTT	CASSTTGGWQPQHF
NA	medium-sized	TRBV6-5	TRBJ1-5	TGTGCCAGCAGTTATGGGGGTGGTAATCAGCCCCAGCATTTT	CASSYGGGNQPQHF
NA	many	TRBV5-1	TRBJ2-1	TGCGCCAGCAGCCCCAGTATCGGTGAAGTCAATGAGCAGTTCTTC	CASSPSIGEVNEQFF
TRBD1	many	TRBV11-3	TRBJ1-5	TGTGCCAGCAGCTCAACCGGGACAGGGAATCAGCCCCAGCATTTT	CASSSTGTGNQPQHF
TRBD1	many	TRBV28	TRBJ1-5	TGTGCCAGCAGTCCTCAGGGACAGGAGAATCAGCCCCAGCATTTT	CASSPQGQENQPQHF
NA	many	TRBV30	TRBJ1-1	TGTGCCTGGATAGGCGCGGGGCGGGAAGCTTTCTTT	CAWIGAGREAFF
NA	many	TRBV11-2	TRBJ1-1	TGTGCCAGCAGCTTAGATCGCATCGACACTGAAGCTTTCTTT	CASSLDRIDTEAFF
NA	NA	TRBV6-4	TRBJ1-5	TGTGTCAGCAGTGAGGGCAGGTGGCTCAATCAGCCCCAGCATTTT	CVSSEGRWLNQPQHF
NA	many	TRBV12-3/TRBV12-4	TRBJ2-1	TGTGCCAGCGGTCCGGAAGATGAGCAGTTCTTC	CASGPEDEQFF
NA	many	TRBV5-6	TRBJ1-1	TGTGCCAGCAGCCGAATTGTGGTAAACACTGAAGCTTTCTTT	CASSRIVVNTEAFF
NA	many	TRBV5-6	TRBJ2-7	TGTGCCAGCAGCCTGGGTGTCAACTCCTACGAGCAGTACTTC	CASSLGVNSYEQYF
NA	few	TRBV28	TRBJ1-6	TGTGCCAGCAACCTACAGGTCAACAATTCACCCCTCCACTTT	CASNLQVNNSPLHF
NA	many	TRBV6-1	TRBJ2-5	TGTGCCAGCAGTGGGACAGCACAAGAGACCCAGTACTTC	CASSGTAQETQYF
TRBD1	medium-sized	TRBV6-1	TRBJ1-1	TGTGCCAGCAGGACCGGGACAGCCAACACTGAAGCTTTCTTT	CASRTGTANTEAFF
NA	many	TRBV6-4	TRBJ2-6	TGTGCCAGCAGTGAAGGGAGCTCTGGGGCCAACGTCCTGACTTTC	CASSEGSSGANVLTF
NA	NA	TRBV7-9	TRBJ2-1	TGTGCCAGCAGCCTTCCTGGGCGGGATGAGCAGTTCTTC	CASSLPGRDEQFF
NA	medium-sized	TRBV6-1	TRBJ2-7	TGTGCCAGCAGTGTGGCAATTGCCTACGAGCAGTACTTC	CASSVAIAYEQYF
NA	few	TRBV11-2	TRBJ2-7	TGTGCCAGCAGCTTAGAAAACGGGCCACTGTCTTGGGAGCAGTACTTC	CASSLENGPLSWEQYF
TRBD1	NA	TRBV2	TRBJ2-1	TGTGCCAGCAGTGACGTGACAGGGGGGTCGAATGAGCAGTTCTTC	CASSDVTGGSNEQFF
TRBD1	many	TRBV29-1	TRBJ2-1	TGCAGCGTTGAAGATCCTAGACAGGGGGCCAGCCACAATGAGCAGTTCTTC	CSVEDPRQGASHNEQFF
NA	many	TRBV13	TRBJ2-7	TGTGCCAGCAGGCTCAGCAAGGACAGAACCTACGAGCAGTACTTC	CASRLSKDRTYEQYF
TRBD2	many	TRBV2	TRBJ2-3	TGTGCCAGCAGTGGACTAGCGGGGGCCACGGAGACGCAGTATTTT	CASSGLAGATETQYF
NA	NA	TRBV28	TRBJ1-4	TGTGCCAGCAGTTTATCGGGACACCTTAATGAAAAACTGTTTTTT	CASSLSGHLNEKLFF
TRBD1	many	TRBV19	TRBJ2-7	TGTGCCAGTAAGGACAGGGGAGATGTTTACGAGCAGTACTTC	CASKDRGDVYEQYF
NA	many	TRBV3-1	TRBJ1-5	TGTGCCAGCAGCCGCATTGTCGGAGGTCAGCCCCAGCATTTT	CASSRIVGGQPQHF
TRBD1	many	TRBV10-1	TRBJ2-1	TGCGCCAGCCGAGGACAGGGTTCGGGTGAGCAGTTCTTC	CASRGQGSGEQFF
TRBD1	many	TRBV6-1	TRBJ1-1	TGTGCCAGCATAGGACAGGGGAACACTGAAGCTTTCTTT	CASIGQGNTEAFF
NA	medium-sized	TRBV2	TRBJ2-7	TGTGCCAGCAGTATCCGTTTAGGAGGGTCCGAGCAGTACTTC	CASSIRLGGSEQYF
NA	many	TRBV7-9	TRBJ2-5	TGTGCCAGCAGCCAAGGGGCTTGGCAAGAGACCCAGTACTTC	CASSQGAWQETQYF